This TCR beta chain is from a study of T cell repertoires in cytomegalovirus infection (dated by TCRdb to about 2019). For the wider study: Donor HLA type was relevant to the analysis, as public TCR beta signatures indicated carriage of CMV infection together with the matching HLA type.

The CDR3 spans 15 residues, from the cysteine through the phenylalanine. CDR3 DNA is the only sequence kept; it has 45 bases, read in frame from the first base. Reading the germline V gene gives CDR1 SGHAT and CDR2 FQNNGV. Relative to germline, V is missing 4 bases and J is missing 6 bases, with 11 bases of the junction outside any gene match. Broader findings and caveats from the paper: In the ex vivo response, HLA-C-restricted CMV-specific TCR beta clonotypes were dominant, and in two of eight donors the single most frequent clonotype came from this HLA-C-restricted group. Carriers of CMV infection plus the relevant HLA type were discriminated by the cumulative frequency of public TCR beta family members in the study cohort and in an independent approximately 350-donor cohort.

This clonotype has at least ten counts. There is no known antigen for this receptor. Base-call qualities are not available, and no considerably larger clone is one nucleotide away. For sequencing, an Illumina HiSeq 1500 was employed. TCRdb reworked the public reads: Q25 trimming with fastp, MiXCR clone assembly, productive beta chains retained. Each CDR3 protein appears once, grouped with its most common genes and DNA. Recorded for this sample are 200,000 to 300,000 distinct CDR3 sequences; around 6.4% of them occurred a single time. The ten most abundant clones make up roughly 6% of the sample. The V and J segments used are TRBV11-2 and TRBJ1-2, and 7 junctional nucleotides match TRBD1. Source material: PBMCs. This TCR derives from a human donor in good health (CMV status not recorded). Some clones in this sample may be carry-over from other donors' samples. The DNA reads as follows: TGTGCCAGCAGCTCACGTTTAACAGGGGCCAATGGCTACACCTTC. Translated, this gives CASSSRLTGANGYTF.